This TCR beta chain is drawn from a study of cytomegalovirus exposure and HLA in healthy donors. General observations from the study: For TCR beta chains, V- and J-gene trimming was later linked to a missense DCLRE1C variant. Cytomegalovirus-associated TCR beta chains were listed, numbering 150 to 200. In an earlier analysis, productive rearrangement rates for most beta V segments clustered near 90% or 30%.

Germline-derived CDR1 and CDR2 are MNHEY and SVGAGI. The CDR3 is made up of 11 amino acids. V gave up 5 bases and J gave up 11 bases; unmatched junction bases: 5. A note on this clone: As yet, its antigen is unknown.

PCR was performed using 60 Vbeta and 13 Jbeta primers. Using immunoSEQ multiplex PCR, the repertoire was profiled, and TCRdb retains in-frame clones only, with some absent. The table shows approximately 170,000 clones, with roughly 80% occurring only once. This chain links TRBV6-5 with TRBJ1-1, with TRBD1 identical over 7 bases. Specimen: PBMCs. This receptor was obtained from a man aged 45 to 65 in good health and CMV-seropositive. The DNA for the CDR3 is TGTGCCAGCAGTATGGGACAGAGGGCTTTCTTT. Translated: CASSMGQRAFF.